The present entry profiles one TCR beta chain with its context. Its matching antigen is unknown. Primers included in the PCR were 60 Vbeta and 13 Jbeta primers. Some clones are missing from TCRdb's copy, which holds only in-frame ones; the method was immunoSEQ multiplex PCR. The table lists roughly 120,000 clones, 65% to 80% of them singletons. These data belong to a study of cytomegalovirus exposure and HLA in healthy donors. Study details: Within the Caucasian-associated ancestry cluster were under 85% of the 300 to 450 genotyped donors.

This CDR3 has 14 residues. V lost 7 bases, J lost 3 bases, and 11 bases stayed unmatched. Germline V gene lookup returns CDR1 SQVTM and CDR2 ANQGSEA. Findings of the study overall: Previous analysis showed most TCR beta V segments were productive about 87% or about 30% of the time. Apparent HLA restriction characterized most CMV-associated TCR beta chains in a later analysis. Some public TCRs appeared in many individuals, while most sequences were rare.

The receptor was derived from a man aged 60 to 69 in good health and CMV-seropositive. The specimen sequenced was PBMCs. V usage is TRBV29-1 and J usage is TRBJ2-7; 8 bases line up with TRBD1. CDR3 amino acids: CSAARQGSVYEQYF. In nucleotides, the CDR3 is TGCAGCGCTGCCCGACAGGGGTCTGTCTACGAGCAGTACTTC.